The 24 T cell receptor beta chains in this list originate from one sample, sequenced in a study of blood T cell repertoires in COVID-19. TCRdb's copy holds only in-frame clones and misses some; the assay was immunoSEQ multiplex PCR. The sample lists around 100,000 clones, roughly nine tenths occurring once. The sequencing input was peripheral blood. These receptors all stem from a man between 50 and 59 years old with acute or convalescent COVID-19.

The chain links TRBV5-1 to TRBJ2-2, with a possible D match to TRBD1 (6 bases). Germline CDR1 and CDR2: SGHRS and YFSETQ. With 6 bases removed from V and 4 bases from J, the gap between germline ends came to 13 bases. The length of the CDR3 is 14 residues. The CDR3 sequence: CASMGRGITGELFF. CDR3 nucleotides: TGCGCCAGCATGGGCAGGGGAATCACCGGGGAGCTGTTTTTT.

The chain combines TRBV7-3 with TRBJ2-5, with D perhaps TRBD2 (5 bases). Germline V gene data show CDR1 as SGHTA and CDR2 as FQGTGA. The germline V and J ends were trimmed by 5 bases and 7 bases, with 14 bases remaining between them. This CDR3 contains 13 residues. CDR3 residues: CASSHDYLGTQYF. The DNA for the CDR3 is TGTGCCAGCAGCCACGACTATCTGGGGACCCAGTACTTC. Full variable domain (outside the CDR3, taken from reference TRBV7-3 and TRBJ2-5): GAGVSQTPSNKVTEKGKYVELRCDPISGHTALYWYRQSLGQGPEFLIYFQGTGAADDSGLPNDRFFAVRPEGSVSTLKIQRTERGDSAVYLCASSHDYLGTQYFGPGTRLLVL.

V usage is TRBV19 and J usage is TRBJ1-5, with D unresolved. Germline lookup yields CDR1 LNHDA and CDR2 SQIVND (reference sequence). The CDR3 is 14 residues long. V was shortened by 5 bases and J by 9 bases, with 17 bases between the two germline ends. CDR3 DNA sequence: TGTGCCAGTAGTGACAACGGCAGCCCAAGGCCCCAGCATTTT. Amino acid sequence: CASSDNGSPRPQHF. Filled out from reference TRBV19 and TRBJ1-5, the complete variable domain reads DGGITQSPKYLFRKEGQNVTLSCEQNLNHDAMYWYRQDPGQGLRLIYYSQIVNDFQKGDIAEGYSVSREKKESFPLTVTSAQKNPTAFYLCASSDNGSPRPQHFGDGTRLSIL.

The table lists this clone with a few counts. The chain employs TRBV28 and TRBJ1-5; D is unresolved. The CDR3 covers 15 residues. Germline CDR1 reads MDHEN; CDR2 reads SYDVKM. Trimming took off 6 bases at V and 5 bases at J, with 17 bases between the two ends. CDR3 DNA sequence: TGTGCCAGCAGCTCCTCGTTGGGAGGAGATCAGCCCCAGCATTTT. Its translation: CASSSSLGGDQPQHF.

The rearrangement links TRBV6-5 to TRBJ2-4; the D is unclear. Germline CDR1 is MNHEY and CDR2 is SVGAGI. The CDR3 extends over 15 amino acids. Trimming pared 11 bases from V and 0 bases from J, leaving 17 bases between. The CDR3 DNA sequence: TGTGCCCAATCCCCACCTCAGATAGCCAAAAACATTCAGTACTTC. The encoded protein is CAQSPPQIAKNIQYF.

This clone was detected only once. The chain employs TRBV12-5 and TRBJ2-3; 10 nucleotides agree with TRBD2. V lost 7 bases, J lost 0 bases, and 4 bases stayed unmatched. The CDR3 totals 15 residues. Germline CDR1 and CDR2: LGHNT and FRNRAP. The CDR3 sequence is CASALAGGSTDTQYF. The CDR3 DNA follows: TGTGCTAGTGCCTTAGCGGGGGGTAGCACAGATACGCAGTATTTT.

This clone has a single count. The CDR3 loop reads CASRPLGQSYEQYF. DNA for the CDR3: TGTGCCAGCAGGCCTTTGGGACAATCCTACGAGCAGTACTTC. V and J are TRBV6-2 or TRBV6-3 and TRBJ2-7; possibly TRBD1 for D (6 bases). Germline lookup yields CDR1 MNHEY and CDR2 SVGEGT. The V and J ends lost 6 bases and 1 base respectively, with 13 bases between them. The CDR3 is made up of 14 amino acids.

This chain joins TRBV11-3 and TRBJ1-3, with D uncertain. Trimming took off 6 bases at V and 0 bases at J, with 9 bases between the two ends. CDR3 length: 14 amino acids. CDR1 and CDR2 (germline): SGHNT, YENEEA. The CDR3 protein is CASRRGYSGNTIYF. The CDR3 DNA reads TGTGCCAGCAGACGCGGATACTCTGGAAACACCATATATTTT.

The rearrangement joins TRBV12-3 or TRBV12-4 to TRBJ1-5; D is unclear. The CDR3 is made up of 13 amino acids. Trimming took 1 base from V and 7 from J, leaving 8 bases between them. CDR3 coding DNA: TGTGCCAGCAGTTTAGGGTGGGCGCAGCCCCAGCATTTT. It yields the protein CASSLGWAQPQHF.

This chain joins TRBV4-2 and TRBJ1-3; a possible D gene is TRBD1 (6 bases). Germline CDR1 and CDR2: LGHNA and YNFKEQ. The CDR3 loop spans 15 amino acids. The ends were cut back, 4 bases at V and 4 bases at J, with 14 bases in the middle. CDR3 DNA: TGTGCCAGCAGCCGCACCAGGGGAGCAGGAAACACCATATATTTT. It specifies CASSRTRGAGNTIYF.

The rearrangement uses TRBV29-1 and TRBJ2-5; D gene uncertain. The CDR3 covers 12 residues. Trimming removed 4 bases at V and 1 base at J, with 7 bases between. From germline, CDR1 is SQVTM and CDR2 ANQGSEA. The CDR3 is CSVGVSQETQYF. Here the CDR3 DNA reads TGCAGCGTTGGTGTCAGCCAAGAGACCCAGTACTTC.

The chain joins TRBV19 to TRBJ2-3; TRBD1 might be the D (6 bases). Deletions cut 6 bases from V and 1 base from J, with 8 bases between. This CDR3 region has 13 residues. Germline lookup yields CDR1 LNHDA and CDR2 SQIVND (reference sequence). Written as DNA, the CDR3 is TGTGCCAGTAGAGGACAGCGCACAGATACGCAGTATTTT. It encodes CASRGQRTDTQYF. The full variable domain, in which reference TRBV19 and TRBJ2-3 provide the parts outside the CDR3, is DGGITQSPKYLFRKEGQNVTLSCEQNLNHDAMYWYRQDPGQGLRLIYYSQIVNDFQKGDIAEGYSVSREKKESFPLTVTSAQKNPTAFYLCASRGQRTDTQYFGPGTRLTVL.

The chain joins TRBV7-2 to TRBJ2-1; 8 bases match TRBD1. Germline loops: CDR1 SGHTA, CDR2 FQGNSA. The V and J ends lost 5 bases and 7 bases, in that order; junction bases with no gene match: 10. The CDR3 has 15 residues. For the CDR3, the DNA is TGTGCCAGCAGCCCTAGGAGGACAGGGACGAATGAGCAGTTCTTC. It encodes CASSPRRTGTNEQFF.

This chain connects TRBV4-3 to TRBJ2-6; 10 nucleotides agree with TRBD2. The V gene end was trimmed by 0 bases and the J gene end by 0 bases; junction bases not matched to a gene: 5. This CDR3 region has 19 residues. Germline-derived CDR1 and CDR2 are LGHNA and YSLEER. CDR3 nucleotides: TGCGCCAGCAGCCAAGAGAGAGCGGGGGGGAGCTCTGGGGCCAACGTCCTGACTTTC. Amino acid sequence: CASSQERAGGSSGANVLTF.

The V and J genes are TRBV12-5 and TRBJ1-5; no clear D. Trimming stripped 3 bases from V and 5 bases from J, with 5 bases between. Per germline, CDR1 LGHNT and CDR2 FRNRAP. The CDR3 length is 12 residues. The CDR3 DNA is TGTGCTAGTGGTTTAAAGCATCAGCCCCAGCATTTT. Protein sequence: CASGLKHQPQHF. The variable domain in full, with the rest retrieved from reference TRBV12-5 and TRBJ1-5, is DARVTQTPRHKVTEMGQEVTMRCQPILGHNTVFWYRQTMMQGLELLAYFRNRAPLDDSGMPKDRFSAEMPDATLATLKIQPSEPRDSAVYFCASGLKHQPQHFGDGTRLSIL.

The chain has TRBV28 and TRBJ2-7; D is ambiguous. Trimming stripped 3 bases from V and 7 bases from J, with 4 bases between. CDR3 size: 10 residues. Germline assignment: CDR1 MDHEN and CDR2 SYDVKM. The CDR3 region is CASSFEEQYF. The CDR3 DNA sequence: TGTGCCAGCAGTTTCGAGGAGCAGTACTTC.

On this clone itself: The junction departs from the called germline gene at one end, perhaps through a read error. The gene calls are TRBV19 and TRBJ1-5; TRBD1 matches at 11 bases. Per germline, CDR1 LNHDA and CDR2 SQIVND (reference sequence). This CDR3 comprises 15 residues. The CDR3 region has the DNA TGTGCCAGTAGAATAGGACAGGGGGCGAATCAGCCCCAGCATTTT. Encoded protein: CASRIGQGANQPQHF.

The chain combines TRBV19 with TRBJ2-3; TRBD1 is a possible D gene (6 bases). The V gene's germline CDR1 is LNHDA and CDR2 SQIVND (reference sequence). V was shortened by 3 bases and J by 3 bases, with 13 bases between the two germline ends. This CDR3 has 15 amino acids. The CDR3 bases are TGTGCCAGTAGTATGCTGGGGGCCCCGACAGATACGCAGTATTTT. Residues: CASSMLGAPTDTQYF.

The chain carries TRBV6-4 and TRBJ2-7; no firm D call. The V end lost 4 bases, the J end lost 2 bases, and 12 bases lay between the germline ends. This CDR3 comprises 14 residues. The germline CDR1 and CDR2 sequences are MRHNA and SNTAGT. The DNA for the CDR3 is TGTGCCAGCAGTGTTAGCCTTGAGACCTACGAGCAGTACTTC. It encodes CASSVSLETYEQYF.

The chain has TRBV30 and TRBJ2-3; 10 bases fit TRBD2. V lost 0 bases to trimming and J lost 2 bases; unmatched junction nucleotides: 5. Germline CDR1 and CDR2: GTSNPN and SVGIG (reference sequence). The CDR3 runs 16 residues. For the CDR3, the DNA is TGTGCCTGGAGTGTACGGACTAGCGGACACACAGATACGCAGTATTTT. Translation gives CAWSVRTSGHTDTQYF.

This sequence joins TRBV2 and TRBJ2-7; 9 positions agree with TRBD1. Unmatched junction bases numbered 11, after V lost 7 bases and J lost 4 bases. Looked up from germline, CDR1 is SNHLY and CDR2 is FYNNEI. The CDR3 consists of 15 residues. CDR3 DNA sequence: TGTGCCAGCACGCTGAGTTCGGGACAGGGTTACGAGCAGTACTTC. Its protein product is CASTLSSGQGYEQYF.

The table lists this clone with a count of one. The CDR3 is CASSQPTTGVGELFF. The CDR3 DNA sequence: TGCGCCAGCAGCCAACCCACGACAGGGGTCGGGGAGCTGTTTTTT. This sequence joins TRBV4-3 and TRBJ2-2, with 8 positions matching TRBD1. J was trimmed by 7 bases and V by 2 bases; bases with no gene match: 6. The V gene's germline CDR1 is LGHNA and CDR2 YSLEER. The CDR3 has 15 amino acids.

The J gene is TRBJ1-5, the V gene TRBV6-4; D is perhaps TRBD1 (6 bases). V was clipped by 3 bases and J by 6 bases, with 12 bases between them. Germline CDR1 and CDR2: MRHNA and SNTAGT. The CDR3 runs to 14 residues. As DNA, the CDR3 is TGTGCCAGCAGTGAAGGCAGGGGTGGTCAGCCCCAGCATTTT. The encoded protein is CASSEGRGGQPQHF.

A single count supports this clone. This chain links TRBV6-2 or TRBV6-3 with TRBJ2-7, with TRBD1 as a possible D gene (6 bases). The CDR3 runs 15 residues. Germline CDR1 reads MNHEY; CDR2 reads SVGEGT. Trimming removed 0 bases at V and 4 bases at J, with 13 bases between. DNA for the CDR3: TGTGCCAGCAGTTACTCAAGAGGGGGTTCGTACGAGCAGTACTTC. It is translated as CASSYSRGGSYEQYF.